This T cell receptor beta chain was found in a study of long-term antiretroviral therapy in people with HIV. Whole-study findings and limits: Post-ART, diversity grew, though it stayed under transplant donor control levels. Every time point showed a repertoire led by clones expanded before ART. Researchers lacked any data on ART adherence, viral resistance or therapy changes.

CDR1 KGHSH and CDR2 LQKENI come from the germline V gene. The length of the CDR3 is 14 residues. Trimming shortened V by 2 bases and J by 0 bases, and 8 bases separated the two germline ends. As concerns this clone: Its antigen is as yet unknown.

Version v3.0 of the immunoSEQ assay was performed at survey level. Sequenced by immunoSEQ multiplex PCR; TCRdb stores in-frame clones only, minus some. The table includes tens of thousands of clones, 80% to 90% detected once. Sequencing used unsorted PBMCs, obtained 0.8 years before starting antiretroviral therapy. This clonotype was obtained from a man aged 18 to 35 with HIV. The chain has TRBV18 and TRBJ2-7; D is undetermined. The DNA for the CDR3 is TGTGCCAGCTCACCAAACCGATACTCCTACGAGCAGTACTTC. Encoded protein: CASSPNRYSYEQYF.